These T cell receptor beta chains were read from a single sample in a study of beta chain features in type 1 diabetes. Sequenced by immunoSEQ multiplex PCR; TCRdb stores in-frame clones only, minus some. The profile shows 970,000 or so clones, around a sixth of them singletons. The source material was naive CD4+ T cells from blood. The receptors come from a woman between 18 and 29 years old in good health. The CDR3 runs from the conserved cysteine through the conserved F or W. The D gene is left open where the match is weak. The listing skips clone size in some rows; elsewhere it reads once, few, many or a size class.

cdr3_nt | cdr3_aa | d_call | v_call | clone_size | j_call
TGTGCCAGTAGTCCCGGGACAGGGCGCATCGATGAGCAGTTCTTC | CASSPGTGRIDEQFF | TRBD1 | TRBV19 | few | TRBJ2-1
TGTGCCAGCAGCTCTCTTACTAGCAGGGGAGACAATGAGCAGTTCTTC | CASSSLTSRGDNEQFF | . | TRBV7-8 | . | TRBJ2-1
TGTGCCAGCCGACTAGCGGGATCCCTCATAGAGACCCAGTACTTC | CASRLAGSLIETQYF | TRBD2 | TRBV19 | few | TRBJ2-5
TGTGCCAGTACCTTATCCGGGGCCAACGTCCTGACTTTC | CASTLSGANVLTF | . | TRBV19 | . | TRBJ2-6
TGTGCCAGCAGCTTACTGGGAAGCCTCGAGCAGTACTTC | CASSLLGSLEQYF | . | TRBV5-6 | . | TRBJ2-7
TGTGCCAGCAGTTCGGGACAGACCCAAGAGACCCAGTACTTC | CASSSGQTQETQYF | TRBD1 | TRBV28 | few | TRBJ2-5
TGTGCCAGCAGCTTAGCGTCGGGGATCCCGGGGGAGCAGTACTTC | CASSLASGIPGEQYF | . | TRBV7-2 | . | TRBJ2-7
TGTGCCAGCAGTGTCGAAACTGCCAAAAACATTCAGTACTTC | CASSVETAKNIQYF | . | TRBV6-1 | few | TRBJ2-4
TGTGCCGCATGGGACAGGGAGGCCTATGGCTACACCTTC | CAAWDREAYGYTF | TRBD1 | TRBV28 | . | TRBJ1-2
TGTGCCATCAGCCCGGACGGTACCTACGAGCAGTACTTC | CAISPDGTYEQYF | . | TRBV10-3 | . | TRBJ2-7
TGTGCCAGCAGCTTAAGGTCGGGGCAGGGGGTTGAAAAACTGTTTTTT | CASSLRSGQGVEKLFF | TRBD1 | TRBV7-8 | . | TRBJ1-4
TGTGCCAGCAGCTTAGGAGCGAACAATGAGCAGTTCTTC | CASSLGANNEQFF | . | TRBV7-3 | . | TRBJ2-1
TGTGCCAGCTCACCCGGACGTTTATATGGCTACACCTTC | CASSPGRLYGYTF | . | TRBV18 | . | TRBJ1-2
TGTGCCAGCAGCCTAACTAGCGGGAGTTACGAGCAGTACTTC | CASSLTSGSYEQYF | TRBD2 | TRBV27 | . | TRBJ2-7
TGTGCCAGCAGTTTGGGCAACTCCTACGAGCAGTACTTC | CASSLGNSYEQYF | . | TRBV6-6 | few | TRBJ2-7
TGCGCCAGCAGCCAAGTGGGTAGTGGCTACGAGCAGTACTTC | CASSQVGSGYEQYF | . | TRBV4-1 | few | TRBJ2-7
TGTGCCAGCAGTACCTGGGGTAGCAATCAGCCCCAGCATTTT | CASSTWGSNQPQHF | . | TRBV5-6 | . | TRBJ1-5
TGTGCCAGCAGTTACGTCGAGGGAGGAACCCAGTACTTC | CASSYVEGGTQYF | . | TRBV6-5 | . | TRBJ2-5
TGTGCCATCAGTGCTCGGACTAGCGGGGGTGTGGATACGCAGTATTTT | CAISARTSGGVDTQYF | TRBD2 | TRBV10-3 | few | TRBJ2-3
TGCGCCAGCAGCCAAGTGGCGGACAGGGATTTGGGGTACACTGAAGCTTTCTTT | CASSQVADRDLGYTEAFF | TRBD1 | TRBV4-3 | few | TRBJ1-1
TGTGCCAGCAGCCACCTCCCCAACCTAGGTGCGACTAACTATGGCTACACCTTC | CASSHLPNLGATNYGYTF | . | TRBV7-3 | . | TRBJ1-2
TGTGCCAGCAGCCCCCGACGCACACAATACAATGAGCAGTTCTTC | CASSPRRTQYNEQFF | . | TRBV7-3 | . | TRBJ2-1
TGTGCCACCAGCAGAGTACGTGCGACAGGGCGGGAGTACGAGCAGTACTTC | CATSRVRATGREYEQYF | . | TRBV15 | . | TRBJ2-7
TGTGCCACCAGCAGAGGTGTACTGGGGGGGACTTACAATGAGCAGTTCTTC | CATSRGVLGGTYNEQFF | TRBD2 | TRBV15 | few | TRBJ2-1
TGTGCCAGCAGTTTACCGGGAGGGGATACGCAGTATTTT | CASSLPGGDTQYF | TRBD2 | TRBV28 | few | TRBJ2-3
TGTGCCATCAGTAGACTAGCGGGAGGATTCAATGAGCAGTTCTTC | CAISRLAGGFNEQFF | TRBD2 | TRBV10-3 | few | TRBJ2-1
TGTGCCAGCAGCTTAGAGCAGGGCCGTGGAGAGACCCAGTACTTC | CASSLEQGRGETQYF | . | TRBV11-1 | few | TRBJ2-5
TGCGCCAGCAGCTTCCTAGCGGGAGGAAGCAATGAGCAGTTCTTC | CASSFLAGGSNEQFF | TRBD2 | TRBV5-1 | . | TRBJ2-1
TGTGCCAGCAGTTTAGCGGGAGCTTACAATGAGCAGTTCTTC | CASSLAGAYNEQFF | TRBD2 | TRBV28 | few | TRBJ2-1
TGTGCCAGCAGCATGCCTCCGGGTTTACGTGGGGTGGGGAGAGAGACCCAGTACTTC | CASSMPPGLRGVGRETQYF | . | TRBV28 | . | TRBJ2-5
TGCGCCAGCAGCCAACAGACAGGGGCAGAGACCCAGTACTTC | CASSQQTGAETQYF | TRBD1 | TRBV4-3 | . | TRBJ2-5
TGTGCCAGCAGCTTGGTGGCGGGAGGGCCGGGAGATACGCAGTATTTT | CASSLVAGGPGDTQYF | TRBD2 | TRBV7-3 | few | TRBJ2-3
TGTGCCAGCAGCCAAGCCATACACACAGATACGCAGTATTTT | CASSQAIHTDTQYF | . | TRBV4-2 | few | TRBJ2-3
TGTGCCAGCAGTCGGCCCGTGAGCTACGAGCAGTACTTC | CASSRPVSYEQYF | . | TRBV28 | few | TRBJ2-7
TGCAGTGCTAGTTCTAATGAAAAACTGTTTTTT | CSASSNEKLFF | . | TRBV20-1 | few | TRBJ1-4
TGCAGCGCCGGTAGGGAGACACGGTTCGGGACCCAGTACTTC | CSAGRETRFGTQYF | . | TRBV29-1 | few | TRBJ2-5
TGTGCCAGCAAAGTAGACCACTACAATGAGCAGTTCTTC | CASKVDHYNEQFF | . | TRBV6-5 | . | TRBJ2-1
TGTGCCAGTGATACTTCGGATACGCAGTATTTT | CASDTSDTQYF | . | TRBV2 | many | TRBJ2-3
TGTGCCAGCAGCCCGCGGGAGATTCCCTTAGGCGAGCAGTACTTC | CASSPREIPLGEQYF | TRBD2 | TRBV7-2 | few | TRBJ2-7
TGTGCCAGCAGCACATCCGCGGGCTCTGGGGCCAACGTCCTGACTTTC | CASSTSAGSGANVLTF | . | TRBV7-3 | few | TRBJ2-6
TGTGCCAGCAGTTCGGGACAGCTCAATGAAAAACTGTTTTTT | CASSSGQLNEKLFF | TRBD1 | TRBV6-5 | few | TRBJ1-4
TGTGCCAGCAGCCTAAAGGGGAGAGCGCAGGTCTCCTTC | CASSLKGRAQVSF | . | TRBV11-2 | . | TRBJ1-2
TGTGCCACCAGCAGAGGAGGGACTAGCGGGAGAGTCGAGCAGTACTTC | CATSRGGTSGRVEQYF | TRBD2 | TRBV15 | few | TRBJ2-7
TGTGCCAGTAGTATAGATTCCAGGGTTAACACTGAAGCTTTCTTT | CASSIDSRVNTEAFF | . | TRBV19 | once | TRBJ1-1
TGTGCCAGCAGTTACTCGATCGCGGGCTACGAGCAGTACTTC | CASSYSIAGYEQYF | . | TRBV6-5 | few | TRBJ2-7
TGTGCCAGCAGCCACCGGAACAGCGGCAATCAGCCCCAGCATTTT | CASSHRNSGNQPQHF | . | TRBV5-6 | . | TRBJ1-5
TGTGCCAGCAGTTACGCCCCGGCAGGGGATACTGAAAAACTGTTTTTT | CASSYAPAGDTEKLFF | . | TRBV6-5 | . | TRBJ1-4
TGTGCCAGCAGCCTCAGGGGGCACCCCCAGCATTTT | CASSLRGHPQHF | TRBD1 | TRBV28 | . | TRBJ1-5
TGTGCCAGCAACCGGGACAGCCACTATGGCTACACCTTC | CASNRDSHYGYTF | TRBD1 | TRBV6-6 | . | TRBJ1-2
TGCAGTGCTAGAGTGTACGAGCAGTACTTC | CSARVYEQYF | . | TRBV20-1 | . | TRBJ2-7
TGTGCCAGCAGCTTGACCCCCCTAGCGAACACCGGGGAGCTGTTTTTT | CASSLTPLANTGELFF | . | TRBV7-2 | . | TRBJ2-2
TGTGCCAGCAGCTTAGAGCGGCGGGGCCAAGAGACCCAGTACTTC | CASSLERRGQETQYF | . | TRBV7-8 | . | TRBJ2-5
TGTGCCAGCGGCGCGGGAGTCTACAATGAGCAGTTCTTC | CASGAGVYNEQFF | TRBD2 | TRBV28 | few | TRBJ2-1
TGTGCCAGCAGTTACCGGAGTTCCCTCCCTGCGGATACGCAGTATTTT | CASSYRSSLPADTQYF | . | TRBV6-5 | few | TRBJ2-3
TGTGCCAGCAGCTTATGGGCGGGAACCAACACCGGGGAGCTGTTTTTT | CASSLWAGTNTGELFF | . | TRBV7-9 | . | TRBJ2-2
TGTGCCAGCAGCCAAGCACCAGGGCCAGGCTACACCTTC | CASSQAPGPGYTF | . | TRBV14 | . | TRBJ1-2
TGTGCCAGCAGCGCCGACAGGGAAGAGACCCAGTACTTC | CASSADREETQYF | TRBD1 | TRBV2 | few | TRBJ2-5
TGTGCCAGCAGCCCAGGGACTAGCGGGAGTACCACAGATACGCAGTATTTT | CASSPGTSGSTTDTQYF | TRBD2 | TRBV7-6 | few | TRBJ2-3